One sample yielded the 17 T cell receptor beta chains listed below, sequenced in a study of T cells expressing NK-cell markers. TCRdb reprocessed the 5' RACE reads, with one entry per CDR3 protein and no DNA. Recorded here are some 500,000 distinct CDR3 sequences; the top ten clones represent approximately 1.4%. Sequencing was done on a sample of blood T cells: a sorted CD56 or NKG2C T cell subset, CD4+ or CD8+ T cells, or bulk PBMC T cells (not recorded which). The receptors shown here come from a woman between 50 and 59 years old in good health.

The rearrangement links TRBV7-3 to TRBJ2-7; TCRdb proposes TRBD2, but this gene call is untestable without DNA. Germline values: CDR1 SGHTA, CDR2 FQGTGA. This CDR3 region has 13 residues. The CDR3 here is CASSLGTSREQYF.

The chain recombines TRBV19 with TRBJ2-4; TCRdb calls TRBD1, which cannot be checked without DNA. Per the germline V gene, CDR1 is LNHDA and CDR2 is SQIVND (reference sequence). The CDR3 covers 14 residues. The CDR3: CASGLRGGGDIQYF.

V is TRBV5-6 and J is TRBJ2-5; TCRdb's assignment of TRBD1 cannot be checked, as there is no DNA. CDR1 is SGHDT and CDR2 is YYEEEE in the germline V gene. The CDR3 extends over 15 amino acids. CDR3 in amino acids: CASSSLTVLQETQYF. Filled out from reference TRBV5-6 and TRBJ2-5, the complete variable domain reads DAGVTQSPTHLIKTRGQQVTLRCSPKSGHDTVSWYQQALGQGPQFIFQYYEEEERQRGNFPDRFSGHQFPNYSSELNVNALLLGDSALYLCASSSLTVLQETQYFGPGTRLLVL.

V usage is TRBV12-3 or TRBV12-4 and J usage is TRBJ2-7; the TCRdb call, TRBD1, lacks DNA for checking. The CDR3 is 13 amino acids. The CDR3 loop reads CASSRQGAYEQYF.

The rearrangement links TRBV14 to TRBJ1-1; TCRdb gives TRBD1 as the D gene, but with no DNA this cannot be confirmed. CDR3 length equals 15 residues. Germline V gene lookup returns CDR1 SGHDN and CDR2 FVKESK. Here the CDR3 reads CASSQRTGMNTEAFF.

The chain carries TRBV10-2 and TRBJ2-7; TCRdb outputs TRBD2, but without DNA this stays unchecked. Germline V gene lookup returns CDR1 WSHSY and CDR2 SAAADI. This CDR3 region has 14 residues. CDR3 sequence reads: CASMGTSGRPEQYF.

The genes are TRBV29-1 and TRBJ2-1; there is no DNA to check the TCRdb D call of TRBD2. Germline CDR1 reads SQVTM; CDR2 reads ANQGSEA. The CDR3 is made up of 13 amino acids. The CDR3 protein is CSVALLAGNEQFF.

The chain couples TRBV10-3 to TRBJ1-2; TCRdb names TRBD1, which stays unverified in the absence of DNA. Germline V gene data show CDR1 as ENHRY and CDR2 as SYGVKD. This CDR3 has 13 amino acids. The CDR3 loop is CAISDLIQDGYTF.

This chain's CDR3 is CASSQDLGDSLIPYEQYF. V and J are TRBV3-1 and TRBJ2-7. CDR1 is LGHDT and CDR2 is YNNKEL in the germline V gene (reference sequence). The CDR3 has 18 residues.

The rearrangement links TRBV18 to TRBJ2-3. There are 12 residues in the CDR3. Germline CDR1 and CDR2: KGHSH and LQKENI. CDR3 sequence reads: CASSPPVDTQYF.

This sequence joins TRBV14 and TRBJ2-3; TCRdb picks TRBD1, but there is no DNA to check that call. Germline CDR1 and CDR2: SGHDN and FVKESK. CDR3 length equals 14 residues. CDR3 amino acids: CASSRFAGRNTQYF.

The chain couples TRBV24-1 to TRBJ2-4; as DNA is missing, the TRBD1 call by TCRdb cannot be tested. The CDR3 extends over 11 amino acids. Germline CDR1 reads KGHDR; CDR2 reads SFDVKD. The CDR3 sequence is CATSGTGTFYF.

The CDR3 loop reads CASTGLAGGRDTQYF. V and J are TRBV10-2 and TRBJ2-3; TCRdb designates TRBD2, a call that cannot be tested without DNA. The CDR3 runs to 15 residues. Per germline, CDR1 WSHSY and CDR2 SAAADI.

CDR3 residues: CASSRGGSIDGKETQYF. This chain uses TRBV4-1 with TRBJ2-5; TCRdb reports TRBD1, a call that lacks DNA to check it against. The germline gives CDR1 MGHRA, CDR2 YSYEKL. The CDR3 sequence is 17 residues long.

The rearrangement joins TRBV5-6 to TRBJ1-5. This CDR3 is 15 amino acids long. Germline CDR1 reads SGHDT; CDR2 reads YYEEEE. CDR3 sequence reads: CASSWGPDSNQPQHF.

The chain links TRBV18 to TRBJ2-2; TCRdb indicates TRBD1, and absent DNA this call remains unverified. The CDR3 spans 15 residues. Per the germline V gene, CDR1 is KGHSH and CDR2 is LQKENI. The CDR3 spells CASSPDRPPTGELFF.

The chain links TRBV12-3 or TRBV12-4 to TRBJ2-1; TCRdb picks TRBD1, but there is no DNA to check that call. The CDR3 is made up of 13 amino acids. The CDR3: CASSPVYENEQFF.